This TCR beta chain emerged from a study of blood T cell repertoires in COVID-19. The overall study: COVID-19 samples collected from the United States, Italy and Spain covered acute and convalescent phases. Sources were T cells, B-cell-depleted T cells, or PBMCs; the material itself was cDNA or gDNA.

CDR1 is MGHRA, CDR2 YSYEKL, per germline. V lost 5 bases to trimming and J lost 2 bases; unmatched junction nucleotides: 18. This CDR3 region has 20 residues. In the original workflow: Reference gene primer amplification in the assay estimated nucleated cell counts. TCRdb's table, derived via immunoSEQ multiplex PCR, lists solely in-frame clones and lacks some. V and J calls and clone size follow that table, whereas D and trimming were derived from the DNA. The repertoire holds 45,000 to 60,000 clones, with 65% to 80% as singletons. This receptor was taken from a human donor with active or convalescent COVID-19. The donor label of this sample is uncertain. Sequenced: peripheral blood. The rearrangement links TRBV4-1 to TRBJ2-7, with 13 bases fitting TRBD2. The CDR3 DNA follows: TGCGCCAGCAGCTTTCGGACTAGCGGGAGTAGCTTGTTGAGCCCCTACGAGCAGTACTTC. Translating gives CASSFRTSGSSLLSPYEQYF.